These T cell receptor beta chains were read from a single sample in a study of control samples from healthy donors and cancer patients. Clones were sequenced by immunoSEQ multiplex PCR, and TCRdb holds only the in-frame ones, with some missing. The table shows roughly 130,000 clones, with about 88% occurring only once. Sequenced input: blood. These receptors all come from a man in his fifties in good health. Each CDR3 is given with its conserved first and last residue. Fields, in order: clone size, J gene, D gene, V gene, CDR3 protein, CDR3 DNA. D genes are given only for firm matches. Size is omitted from some rows. Given values are once, few, many or a class for expanded clones.

>many|TRBJ2-2|NA|TRBV7-9
CASSLDTTTGELFF
TGTGCCAGCAGCCTCGACACTACCACCGGGGAGCTGTTTTTT
>NA|TRBJ1-1|NA|TRBV30
CAWSARGQKNTEAFF
TGTGCCTGGAGTGCCCGGGGACAAAAGAACACTGAAGCTTTCTTT
>NA|TRBJ2-5|TRBD2|TRBV27
CASSLSAGVLETQYF
TGTGCCAGCAGTTTGTCCGCGGGGGTTTTAGAGACCCAGTACTTC
>NA|TRBJ2-7|TRBD2|TRBV11-2
CASSLVGEGYEQYF
TGTGCCAGCAGCTTGGTAGGGGAGGGCTACGAGCAGTACTTC
>NA|TRBJ2-5|TRBD1|TRBV11-3
CASSPLTGQETQYF
TGTGCCAGCAGTCCACTGACAGGGCAAGAGACCCAGTACTTC
>once|TRBJ2-5|NA|TRBV7-2
CASSFQGTGETQYF
TGTGCCAGCAGCTTTCAGGGAACTGGAGAGACCCAGTACTTC
>once|TRBJ2-1|TRBD2|TRBV4-1
CASSQDDLAGYNEQFF
TGCGCCAGCAGCCAAGATGATCTAGCGGGTTACAATGAGCAGTTCTTC
>NA|TRBJ2-1|TRBD2|TRBV5-1
CASSFDPPGTSAYNEQFF
TGCGCCAGCAGCTTCGACCCGCCAGGGACTAGCGCTTACAATGAGCAGTTCTTC
>once|TRBJ1-1|NA|TRBV5-1
CASSLGQPMVDEAFF
TGCGCCAGCAGCTTGGGGCAGCCGATGGTAGACGAAGCTTTCTTT
>NA|TRBJ2-5|TRBD2|TRBV11-3
CASNGGGYQETQYF
TGTGCCAGCAACGGCGGGGGTTACCAAGAGACCCAGTACTTC
>NA|TRBJ2-2|NA|TRBV5-1
CASSLGAGANTGELFF
TGCGCCAGCAGCTTGGGGGCCGGGGCAAACACCGGGGAGCTGTTTTTT
>NA|TRBJ2-1|TRBD2|TRBV19
CASSISGGFFNEQFF
TGTGCCAGTAGCATTAGCGGGGGGTTTTTCAATGAGCAGTTCTTC
>few|TRBJ1-1|NA|TRBV28
CASSLGRGRAEAFF
TGTGCCAGCAGTTTAGGCAGGGGAAGAGCTGAAGCTTTCTTT
>NA|TRBJ2-1|NA|TRBV4-2
CASSQNSNNEQFF
TGTGCCAGCAGCCAGAACTCCAACAATGAGCAGTTCTTC
>NA|TRBJ2-5|NA|TRBV5-6
CASSLSLRSSGGETQYF
TGTGCCAGCAGCTTATCTTTACGGTCATCCGGGGGAGAGACCCAGTACTTC
>NA|TRBJ2-2|NA|TRBV27
CASRTDRRYTGELFF
TGTGCCAGCCGTACAGATCGGCGTTACACCGGGGAGCTGTTTTTT
>NA|TRBJ1-2|NA|TRBV11-2
CASSPDSNYGYTF
TGTGCCAGCAGCCCGGACAGTAACTATGGCTACACCTTC